This TCR beta chain was recovered during a study of T cell repertoires in cytomegalovirus infection. MiXCR, applied by TCRdb to the reads, yields one record per CDR3 protein. The sample includes fewer than 850,000 distinct CDR3 sequences, about 29% seen only once; the top ten take about an eighth. As to this clonotype: Antigen unknown.

This CDR3 region has 18 residues. Germline V gives CDR1 MNHGY, CDR2 SAAAGT. Trimming took 5 bases from V and 2 from J, leaving 23 bases between them. Study-wide points: People with CMV and the relevant HLA were identified by cumulative public TCR beta family frequency.

This TCR derives from a human donor in good health (CMV status not recorded). Some clones in this sample may be carry-over from other donors' samples. This specimen consisted of cultured CD8+ T cells from PBMCs, obtained from culture after CMV antigen stimulation. V usage is TRBV6-8 and J usage is TRBJ2-3; D unresolved. The CDR3 DNA follows: TGTGCCAGCAGTGCTGTGGAGCTGAGGAAAACCTACACAGATACGCAGTATTTT. It codes for CASSAVELRKTYTDTQYF.